This entry concerns a single T cell receptor beta chain. Its matching antigen is unknown. Relative to the germline gene, one junction end is altered; a read error may explain this. This record comes from a study of T cell repertoires in cytomegalovirus infection. Study in general: Used in the study were CMV epitopes, some recently identified and HLA-C-restricted, others well-studied and HLA-B-restricted. The public TCR beta signatures pointed to both CMV infection and matching HLA type.

TCRdb reprocessed the reads with MiXCR, giving one entry per CDR3 protein. In the table there are approximately 910,000 distinct CDR3 sequences, less than 35% of which are singletons. Whole-study results and caveats: Dominating the ex vivo response were TCR beta clonotypes that were CMV-specific and HLA-C-restricted. Cumulative public TCR beta family frequency identified CMV carriers with the relevant HLA.

Germline V gives CDR1 SGHVS, CDR2 FNYEAQ. There are 13 residues in the CDR3. The sequencing used cultured CD8+ T cells from PBMCs, collected from culture after CMV antigen stimulation. This TCR was sampled from a human donor in good health (CMV status not recorded). Some clones in this sample may be carry-over from other donors' samples. The chain carries TRBV7-6 and TRBJ2-1; a possible D gene is TRBD2 (5 bases). CDR3 region: CASNLDYGIEQFF. In DNA, the CDR3 is TGTGCCAGCAACTTAGACTACGGGATTGAGCAGTTCTTC. The full variable domain, in which reference TRBV7-6 and TRBJ2-1 provide the parts outside the CDR3, is GAGVSQSPRYKVTKRGQDVALRCDPISGHVSLYWYRQALGQGPEFLTYFNYEAQQDKSGLPNDRFSAERPEGSISTLTIQRTEQRDSAMYRCASNLDYGIEQFFGPGTRLTVL.